Presented here are 7 T cell receptor beta chains from one specimen sequenced in a study of shared clonotypes between healthy human individuals. Measured with immunoSEQ multiplex PCR; TCRdb has only the in-frame clones, and not every one. Found here are roughly 2.1 million clones, about 92% of them singletons; the top ten hold 1.5% to 2%. CD8 cells classed as naive were CD45RO-negative and positively selected for CCR7, excluding terminally differentiated effector memory CD45RA+ cells. Sample: naive CD8+ T cells from PBMCs. Source of these receptors: a man aged 18 to 29 in good health. Some clones in this sample may be carry-over from other donors' samples.

The chain couples TRBV11-2 to TRBJ2-5; TRBD2 is a possible D gene (6 bases). This CDR3 comprises 15 residues. From germline, CDR1 is SGHAT and CDR2 FQNNGV. Trimming pared 5 bases from V and 5 bases from J, leaving 18 bases between. The DNA of the CDR3 is TGTGCCAGCAGCCCCGGGACTCACCAAAGGGAGACCCAGTACTTC. It yields the protein CASSPGTHQRETQYF.

This clone has a single count. The CDR3 DNA reads TGTGCCAGCAGACCAGCGGGGTCGGGGGAGACCCAGTACTTC. Translated: CASRPAGSGETQYF. The genes are TRBV27 and TRBJ2-5, with 7 bases aligning to TRBD2. This CDR3 is 14 amino acids long. The germline CDR1 and CDR2 sequences are MNHEY and SMNVEV (reference sequence). Trimming at V came to 6 bases and at J to 5 bases, leaving 9 bases not matched to a gene.

This sequence joins TRBV25-1 and TRBJ1-2; 9 positions agree with TRBD1. Trimming removed 6 bases from V and 6 bases from J; junction bases left unmatched: 11. CDR3 size: 15 residues. CDR1 MGHDK and CDR2 SYGVNS come from the germline V gene. This CDR3 reads CASSLTGGGWNGYTF. DNA for the CDR3: TGTGCCAGCAGCCTCACAGGGGGCGGGTGGAATGGCTACACCTTC.

In this sample, this clone turned up once. The V and J genes are TRBV7-3 and TRBJ1-1; D is unresolved. Trimming cost V 4 bases and J 0 bases, with 18 bases left between them. Per the germline V gene, CDR1 is SGHTA and CDR2 is FQGTGA. The CDR3 contains 17 residues. The CDR3 region is CASSSYQLRLMNTEAFF. DNA of the CDR3: TGTGCCAGCAGCTCGTACCAACTCCGGCTCATGAACACTGAAGCTTTCTTT.

The chain carries TRBV5-4 and TRBJ2-7, with 10 bases lining up with TRBD2. Germline V gene data show CDR1 as SGHNT and CDR2 as YYREEE (reference sequence). Trimming took 4 bases from V and 3 from J; bases not matched to a gene: 7. This CDR3 contains 15 residues. The CDR3: CASSPGTSVNYEQYF. Written as DNA, the CDR3 is TGTGCCAGCAGCCCGGGGACTAGCGTGAACTACGAGCAGTACTTC.

This clone appeared a single time. The chain employs TRBV27 and TRBJ2-1, with no clear D. Germline assignment: CDR1 MNHEY and CDR2 SMNVEV (reference sequence). The CDR3 is made up of 12 amino acids. The V and J ends lost 8 bases and 10 bases respectively, with 15 bases between them. CDR3 amino acids: CASRGAVLEQFF. The CDR3 DNA is TGTGCCAGCCGCGGAGCCGTTTTGGAGCAGTTCTTC.

J is TRBJ2-1 and V is TRBV7-9, with a possible D match to TRBD2 (6 bases). Trimming left V 5 bases short and J 2 bases short, with 16 bases between. The length of the CDR3 is 16 residues. Germline V gene sequence: CDR1 SEHNR, CDR2 FQNEAQ (reference sequence). In nucleotides, the CDR3 is TGTGCCAGCAGCCCTTCTCGCGGGGAGGCCTACAATGAGCAGTTCTTC. Protein product: CASSPSRGEAYNEQFF.